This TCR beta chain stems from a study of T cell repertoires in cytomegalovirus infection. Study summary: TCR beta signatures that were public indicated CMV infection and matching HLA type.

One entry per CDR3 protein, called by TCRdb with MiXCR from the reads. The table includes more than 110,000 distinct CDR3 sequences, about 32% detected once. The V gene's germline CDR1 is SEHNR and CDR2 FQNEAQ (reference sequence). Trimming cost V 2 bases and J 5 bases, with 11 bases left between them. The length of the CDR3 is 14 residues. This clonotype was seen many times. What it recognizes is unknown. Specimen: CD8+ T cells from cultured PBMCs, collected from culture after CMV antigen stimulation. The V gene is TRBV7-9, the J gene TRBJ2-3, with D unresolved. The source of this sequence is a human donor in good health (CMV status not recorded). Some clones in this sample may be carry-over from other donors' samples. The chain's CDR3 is CASSLTPGGDTQYF. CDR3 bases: TGTGCCAGCAGCTTAACCCCCGGCGGAGATACGCAGTATTTT. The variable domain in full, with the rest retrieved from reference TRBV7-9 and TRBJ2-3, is DTGVSQNPRHKITKRGQNVTFRCDPISEHNRLYWYRQTLGQGPEFLTYFQNEAQLEKSRLLSDRFSAERPKGSFSTLEIQRTEQGDSAMYLCASSLTPGGDTQYFGPGTRLTVL.